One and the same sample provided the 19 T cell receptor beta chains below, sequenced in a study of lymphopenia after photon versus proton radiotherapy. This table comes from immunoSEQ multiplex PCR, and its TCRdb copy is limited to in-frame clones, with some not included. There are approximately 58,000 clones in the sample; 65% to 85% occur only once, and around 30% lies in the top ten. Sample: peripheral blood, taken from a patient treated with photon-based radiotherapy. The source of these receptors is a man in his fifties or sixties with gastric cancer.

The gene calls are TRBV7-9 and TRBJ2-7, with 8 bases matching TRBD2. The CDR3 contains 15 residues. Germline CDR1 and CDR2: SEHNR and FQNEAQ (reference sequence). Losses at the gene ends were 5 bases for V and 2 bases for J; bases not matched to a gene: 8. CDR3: CASSPRLARTYEQYF. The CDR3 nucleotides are TGTGCCAGCAGCCCGAGACTAGCGAGGACCTACGAGCAGTACTTC.

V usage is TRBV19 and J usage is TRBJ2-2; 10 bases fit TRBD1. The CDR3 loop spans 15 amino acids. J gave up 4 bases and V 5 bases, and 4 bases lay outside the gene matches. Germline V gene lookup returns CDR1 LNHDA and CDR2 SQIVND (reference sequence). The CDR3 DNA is TGTGCCAGTAGTTTGGGACAGGGGTCCACCGGGGAGCTGTTTTTT. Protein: CASSLGQGSTGELFF. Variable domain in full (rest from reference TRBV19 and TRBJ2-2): DGGITQSPKYLFRKEGQNVTLSCEQNLNHDAMYWYRQDPGQGLRLIYYSQIVNDFQKGDIAEGYSVSREKKESFPLTVTSAQKNPTAFYLCASSLGQGSTGELFFGEGSRLTVL.

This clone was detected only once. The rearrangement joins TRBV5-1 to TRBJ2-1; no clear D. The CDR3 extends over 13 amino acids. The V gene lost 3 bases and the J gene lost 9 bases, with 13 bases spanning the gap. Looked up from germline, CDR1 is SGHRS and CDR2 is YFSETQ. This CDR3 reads CASSSFIKSEQFF. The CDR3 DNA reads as TGCGCCAGCAGCTCCTTTATTAAGAGTGAGCAGTTCTTC.

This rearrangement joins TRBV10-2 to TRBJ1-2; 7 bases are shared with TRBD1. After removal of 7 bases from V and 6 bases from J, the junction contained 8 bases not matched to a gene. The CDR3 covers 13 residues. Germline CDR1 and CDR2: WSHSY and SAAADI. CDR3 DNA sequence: TGCGCCAGCAACCCGACAGGGAATCATGGCTACACCTTC. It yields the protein CASNPTGNHGYTF.

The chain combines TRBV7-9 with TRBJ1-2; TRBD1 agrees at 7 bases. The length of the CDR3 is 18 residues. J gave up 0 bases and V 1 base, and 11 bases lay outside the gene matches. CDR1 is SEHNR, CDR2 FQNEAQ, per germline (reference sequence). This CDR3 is CASSLGDRVKKANYGYTF. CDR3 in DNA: TGTGCCAGCAGCTTAGGAGACAGGGTGAAGAAAGCTAACTATGGCTACACCTTC.

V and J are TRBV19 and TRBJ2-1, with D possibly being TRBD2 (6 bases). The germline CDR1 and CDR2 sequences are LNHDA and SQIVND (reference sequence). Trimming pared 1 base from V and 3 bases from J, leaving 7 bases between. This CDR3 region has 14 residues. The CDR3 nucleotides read TGTGCCAGTAGTATAGGGGGACTCTACAATGAGCAGTTCTTC. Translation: CASSIGGLYNEQFF.

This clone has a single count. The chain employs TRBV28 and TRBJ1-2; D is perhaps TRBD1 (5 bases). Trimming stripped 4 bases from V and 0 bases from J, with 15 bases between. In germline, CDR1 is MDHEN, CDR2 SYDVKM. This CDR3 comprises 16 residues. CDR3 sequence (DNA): TGTGCCAGCAGTTCCGGGACGGCCACTCCTAACTATGGCTACACCTTC. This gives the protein CASSSGTATPNYGYTF.

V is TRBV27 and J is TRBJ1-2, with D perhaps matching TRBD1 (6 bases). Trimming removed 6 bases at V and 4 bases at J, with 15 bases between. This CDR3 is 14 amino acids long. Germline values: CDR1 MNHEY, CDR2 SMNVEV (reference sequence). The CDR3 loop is CASSSASDSYGYTF. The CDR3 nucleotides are TGTGCCAGCAGCTCGGCTTCGGACAGCTATGGCTACACCTTC.

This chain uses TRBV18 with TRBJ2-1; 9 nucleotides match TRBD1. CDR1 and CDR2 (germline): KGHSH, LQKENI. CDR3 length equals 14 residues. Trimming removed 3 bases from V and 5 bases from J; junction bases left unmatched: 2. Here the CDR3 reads CASSPRTGDNEQFF. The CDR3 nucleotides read TGTGCCAGCTCACCGCGGACAGGGGACAATGAGCAGTTCTTC.

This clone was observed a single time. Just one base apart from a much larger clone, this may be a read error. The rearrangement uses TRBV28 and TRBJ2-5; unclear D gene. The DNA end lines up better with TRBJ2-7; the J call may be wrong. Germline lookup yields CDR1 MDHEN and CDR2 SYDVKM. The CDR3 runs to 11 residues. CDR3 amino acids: CASSHTYEQYF. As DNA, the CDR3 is TGTGCCAGCAGTCATACCTACGAGCAGTACTTC.

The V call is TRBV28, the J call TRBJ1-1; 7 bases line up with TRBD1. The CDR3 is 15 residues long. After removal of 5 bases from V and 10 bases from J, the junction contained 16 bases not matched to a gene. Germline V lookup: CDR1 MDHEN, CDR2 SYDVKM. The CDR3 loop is CASSPSTGYLVAAFF. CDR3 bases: TGTGCCAGCAGTCCGTCGACAGGGTATTTGGTGGCAGCTTTCTTT. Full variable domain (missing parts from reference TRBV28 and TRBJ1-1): DVKVTQSSRYLVKRTGEKVFLECVQDMDHENMFWYRQDPGLGLRLIYFSYDVKMKEKGDIPEGYSVSREKKERFSLILESASTNQTSMYLCASSPSTGYLVAAFFGQGTRLTVV.

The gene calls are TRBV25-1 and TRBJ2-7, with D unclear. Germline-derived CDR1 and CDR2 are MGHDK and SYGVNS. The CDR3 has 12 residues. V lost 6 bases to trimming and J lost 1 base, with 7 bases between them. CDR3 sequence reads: CASRYSSYEQYF. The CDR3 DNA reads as TGTGCCAGCAGGTACAGTTCCTACGAGCAGTACTTC.

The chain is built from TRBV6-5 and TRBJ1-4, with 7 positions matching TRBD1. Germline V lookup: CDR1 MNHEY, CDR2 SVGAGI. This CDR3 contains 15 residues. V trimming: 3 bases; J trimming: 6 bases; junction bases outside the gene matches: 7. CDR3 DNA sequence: TGTGCCAGCAGTTATCGGGCAGGGGGGGATGAAAAACTGTTTTTT. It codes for CASSYRAGGDEKLFF.

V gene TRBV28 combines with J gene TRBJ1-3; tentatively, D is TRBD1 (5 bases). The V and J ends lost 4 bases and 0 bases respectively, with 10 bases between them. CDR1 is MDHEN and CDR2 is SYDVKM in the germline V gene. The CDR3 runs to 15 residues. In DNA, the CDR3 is TGTGCCAGCAGTTCGGGACCGAGCTCTGGAAACACCATATATTTT. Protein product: CASSSGPSSGNTIYF.

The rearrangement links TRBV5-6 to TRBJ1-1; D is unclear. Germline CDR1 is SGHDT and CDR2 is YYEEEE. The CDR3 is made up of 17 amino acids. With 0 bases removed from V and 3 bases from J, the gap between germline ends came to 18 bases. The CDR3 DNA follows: TGTGCCAGCAGCTTGGCCGGACTCCCCACGCGGGACACTGAAGCTTTCTTT. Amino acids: CASSLAGLPTRDTEAFF.

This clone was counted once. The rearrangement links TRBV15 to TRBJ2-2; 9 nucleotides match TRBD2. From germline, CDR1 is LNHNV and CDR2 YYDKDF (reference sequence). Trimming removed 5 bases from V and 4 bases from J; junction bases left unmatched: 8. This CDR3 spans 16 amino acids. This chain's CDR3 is CATSRGTSLGTGELFF. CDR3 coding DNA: TGTGCCACCAGCCGAGGGACTAGCCTCGGCACCGGGGAGCTGTTTTTT.

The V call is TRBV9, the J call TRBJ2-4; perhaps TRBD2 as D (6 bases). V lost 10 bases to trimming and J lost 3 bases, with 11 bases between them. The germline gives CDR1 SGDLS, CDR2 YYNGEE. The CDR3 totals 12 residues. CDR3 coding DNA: TGTGCCCGGGGGAGCGGCAAAAACATTCAGTACTTC. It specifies CARGSGKNIQYF.

Here the CDR3 reads CASSFNSATDTQYF. In DNA form, the CDR3 reads TGTGCCAGCAGCTTCAACAGCGCGACAGATACGCAGTATTTT. The chain combines TRBV7-2 with TRBJ2-3; D gene unclear. In germline, CDR1 is SGHTA, CDR2 FQGNSA. The germline V and J ends were trimmed by 3 bases and 3 bases, with 10 bases remaining between them. The CDR3 totals 14 residues.

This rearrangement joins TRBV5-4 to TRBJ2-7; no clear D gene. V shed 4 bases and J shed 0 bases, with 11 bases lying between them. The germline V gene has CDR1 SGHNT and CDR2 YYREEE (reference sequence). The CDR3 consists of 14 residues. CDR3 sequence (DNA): TGTGCCAGCAGCCCGTTGGATGACTCCTACGAGCAGTACTTC. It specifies CASSPLDDSYEQYF.